A single sample gave rise to the 14 T cell receptor beta chains below, sequenced in a study of Graves' ophthalmopathy and Graves' hyperthyroidism. TCR beta CDR3 amplification used RNA transcripts. HTBI primers were used in a first-round RT-PCR, which preceded a second-round multiplex PCR. TCRdb re-derived calls from the multiplex PCR reads in MiXCR, one entry per CDR3 protein. Among approximately 700,000 distinct CDR3 sequences listed, just over 40% were seen once. The sample consisted of peripheral blood. The receptors shown here come from an adult man with Graves' ophthalmopathy.

This chain connects TRBV2 to TRBJ1-2, with D possibly TRBD1 on 5 matching bases. The germline gives CDR1 SNHLY, CDR2 FYNNEI. Trimming pared 3 bases from V and 8 bases from J, leaving 22 bases between. The CDR3 sequence is 16 residues long. CDR3 protein: CASSDLGPRGAWGYTF. The CDR3 nucleotides are TGTGCCAGCAGTGATTTAGGCCCCCGAGGGGCGTGGGGCTACACCTTC.

This clonotype was seen repeatedly, ten times or more. The V gene is TRBV5-1, the J gene TRBJ1-1; the match to TRBD1 covers 9 bases. J was trimmed by 2 bases and V by 4 bases; bases with no gene match: 6. This CDR3 is 15 amino acids long. Germline CDR1 SGHRS, CDR2 YFSETQ. The CDR3 spells CASSPGQGSNTEAFF. CDR3 in DNA: TGCGCCAGCAGCCCGGGACAGGGCAGTAACACTGAAGCTTTCTTT.

This chain joins TRBV18 and TRBJ2-7; tentative D call: TRBD1 (6 bases). V was clipped by 4 bases and J by 6 bases, with 31 bases between them. The CDR3 has 19 residues. CDR1 is KGHSH, CDR2 LQKENI, per germline. DNA for the CDR3: TGTGCCAGCTCACGATCCATTCCGCTAATAAACGACAGGAATAGCGAGCAGTACTTC. Its protein is CASSRSIPLINDRNSEQYF.

This clonotype has a count of ten or more. The chain has TRBV29-1 and TRBJ1-2, with a possible D match to TRBD1 (6 bases). Germline assignment: CDR1 SQVTM and CDR2 ANQGSEA. The length of the CDR3 is 13 residues. Between the trimmed V and J ends, which lost 6 bases and 4 bases, there was a span of 15 bases. CDR3 in amino acids: CSVAEQGTYGYTF. The DNA for the CDR3 is TGCAGCGTGGCGGAACAGGGAACCTATGGCTACACCTTC.

This clonotype has a count of ten or more. This chain joins TRBV7-2 and TRBJ2-2; 9 bases agree with TRBD2. V trimming: 2 bases; J trimming: 4 bases; junction bases outside the gene matches: 2. Germline loops: CDR1 SGHTA, CDR2 FQGNSA. This CDR3 region has 15 residues. The CDR3 DNA is TGTGCCAGCAGCTTAAGGCGGGAGGGCACCGGGGAGCTGTTTTTT. Translating gives CASSLRREGTGELFF.

The table lists this clonotype with a few counts. This rearrangement joins TRBV5-8 to TRBJ1-2; D may be TRBD1 (6 bases). Germline V lookup: CDR1 SGHTS, CDR2 YDEGEE. V was trimmed by 2 bases and J by 8 bases, leaving 19 bases between them. This CDR3 is built from 15 residues. The CDR3 DNA follows: TGTGCCAGCAGCTTAGGACAGTTTCAGACAGGAGGCTACACCTTC. Protein sequence: CASSLGQFQTGGYTF.

The J gene is TRBJ2-7, the V gene TRBV20-1; TRBD2 matches at 7 bases. The CDR3 loop spans 16 amino acids. V lost 0 bases, J lost 3 bases, and 11 bases stayed unmatched. CDR1 and CDR2 (germline): DFQATT, SNEGSKA (reference sequence). The CDR3 protein is CSARDPGRTRNYEQYF. CDR3 in DNA: TGCAGTGCTAGAGACCCCGGGAGGACACGTAACTACGAGCAGTACTTC.

The V gene is TRBV15, the J gene TRBJ1-2; D not certain. Germline CDR1 LNHNV, CDR2 YYDKDF (reference sequence). The CDR3 has 16 residues. V was clipped by 0 bases and J by 0 bases, with 11 bases between them. CDR3: CATSRELQVTNYGYTF. In DNA form, the CDR3 reads TGTGCCACCAGCAGAGAATTACAAGTAACTAACTATGGCTACACCTTC.

The V and J genes are TRBV6-5 and TRBJ2-7; 12 bases align to TRBD1. The CDR3 has 15 residues. Germline CDR1 reads MNHEY; CDR2 reads SVGAGI. After removal of 6 bases from V and 5 bases from J, the junction contained 8 bases not matched to a gene. In DNA form, the CDR3 reads TGTGCCAGCAGACCTCCGGGACAGGGGGCCCACGAGCAGTACTTC. Amino acid sequence: CASRPPGQGAHEQYF.

This clonotype was seen once. The V gene is TRBV10-3, the J gene TRBJ2-7; D uncertain. The CDR3 length is 12 residues. V gave up 3 bases and J gave up 3 bases, with 6 bases separating them. Germline CDR1 reads ENHRY; CDR2 reads SYGVKD. The CDR3 coding sequence is TGTGCCATCAGTGATCCAGGCTACGAGCAGTACTTC. Its protein product is CAISDPGYEQYF.

Ten or more counts support this clonotype. This chain joins TRBV19 and TRBJ1-4; TRBD1 is a possible D gene (6 bases). Germline CDR1 is LNHDA and CDR2 is SQIVND (reference sequence). This CDR3 has 13 amino acids. Trimming left V 6 bases short and J 5 bases short, with 10 bases between. The CDR3 spells CASRTQGNEKLFF. CDR3 nucleotide sequence: TGTGCCAGTAGAACACAGGGAAATGAAAAACTGTTTTTT.

Ten or more counts support this clonotype. The V gene is TRBV5-1, the J gene TRBJ2-7; D might be TRBD2 (6 bases). The V end lost 2 bases, the J end lost 2 bases, and 14 bases lay between the germline ends. The CDR3 contains 15 residues. The germline V gene encodes CDR1 SGHRS and CDR2 YFSETQ. CDR3 in amino acids: CASSLGGVSTYEQYF. CDR3 bases: TGCGCCAGCAGCTTAGGAGGGGTTTCGACCTACGAGCAGTACTTC.

This clonotype was seen more than once but under ten times. V is TRBV12-3 or TRBV12-4 and J is TRBJ2-7; no reliable D call. V gave up 3 bases and J gave up 2 bases, with 11 bases separating them. The CDR3 covers 14 residues. CDR3 residues: CASSLSHFTYEQYF. Here the CDR3 DNA reads TGTGCCAGCAGTTTGTCTCACTTCACCTACGAGCAGTACTTC.

This clonotype was recorded a few times. The chain links TRBV11-2 to TRBJ1-5; TRBD2 agrees at 14 bases. Judging by the DNA end, TRBJ2-3 fits better; the J call may be wrong. The CDR3 has 15 residues. Germline CDR1 SGHAT, CDR2 FQNNGV. CDR3 loop: CASSLTSGGDMGQYF. The CDR3 nucleotides are TGTGCCAGCAGCCTGACTAGCGGGGGGGATATGGGGCAGTATTTT.